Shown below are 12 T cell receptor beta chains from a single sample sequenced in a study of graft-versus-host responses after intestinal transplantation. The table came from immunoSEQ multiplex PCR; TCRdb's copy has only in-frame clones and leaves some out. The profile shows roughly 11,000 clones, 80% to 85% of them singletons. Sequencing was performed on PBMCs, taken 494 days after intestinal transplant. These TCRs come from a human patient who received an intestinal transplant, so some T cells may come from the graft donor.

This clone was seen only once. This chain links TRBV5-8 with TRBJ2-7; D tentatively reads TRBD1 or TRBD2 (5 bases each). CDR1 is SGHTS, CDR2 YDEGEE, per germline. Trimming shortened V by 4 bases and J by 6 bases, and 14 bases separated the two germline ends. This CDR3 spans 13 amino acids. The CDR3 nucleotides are TGTGCCAGCAGCAATCAACTAGGGACCGAGCAGTACTTC. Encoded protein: CASSNQLGTEQYF.

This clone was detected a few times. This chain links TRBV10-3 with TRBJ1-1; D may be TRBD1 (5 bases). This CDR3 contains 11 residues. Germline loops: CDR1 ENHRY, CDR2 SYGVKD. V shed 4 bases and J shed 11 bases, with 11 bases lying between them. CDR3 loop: CAISAAGQAFF. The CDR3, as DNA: TGTGCCATCAGTGCGGCAGGGCAGGCTTTCTTT.

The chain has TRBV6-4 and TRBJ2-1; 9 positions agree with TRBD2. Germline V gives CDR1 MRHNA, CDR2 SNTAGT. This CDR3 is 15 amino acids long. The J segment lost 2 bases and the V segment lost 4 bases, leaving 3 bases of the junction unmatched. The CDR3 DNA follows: TGTGCCAGCAGTGCGCGGGAGGGCCCCTACAATGAGCAGTTCTTC. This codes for CASSAREGPYNEQFF.

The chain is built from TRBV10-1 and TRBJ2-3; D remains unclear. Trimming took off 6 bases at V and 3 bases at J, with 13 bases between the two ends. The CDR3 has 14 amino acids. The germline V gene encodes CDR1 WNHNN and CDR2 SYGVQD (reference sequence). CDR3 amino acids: CASRGPPRTDTQYF. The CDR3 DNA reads TGCGCCAGCAGGGGCCCCCCAAGAACAGATACGCAGTATTTT.

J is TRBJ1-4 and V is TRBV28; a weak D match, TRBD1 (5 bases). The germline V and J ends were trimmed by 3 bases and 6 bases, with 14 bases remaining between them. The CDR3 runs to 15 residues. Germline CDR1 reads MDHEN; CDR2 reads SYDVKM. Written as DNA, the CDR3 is TGTGCCAGCAGTTTCGAGGGACTGACGGATGAAAAACTGTTTTTT. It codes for CASSFEGLTDEKLFF. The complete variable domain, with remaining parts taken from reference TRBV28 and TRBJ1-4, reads DVKVTQSSRYLVKRTGEKVFLECVQDMDHENMFWYRQDPGLGLRLIYFSYDVKMKEKGDIPEGYSVSREKKERFSLILESASTNQTSMYLCASSFEGLTDEKLFFGSGTQLSVL.

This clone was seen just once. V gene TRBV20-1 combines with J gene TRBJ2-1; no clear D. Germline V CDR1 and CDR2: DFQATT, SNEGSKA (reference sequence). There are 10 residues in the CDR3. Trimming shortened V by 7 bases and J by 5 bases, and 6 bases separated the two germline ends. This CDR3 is CSGKDNEQFF. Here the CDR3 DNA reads TGCAGTGGGAAAGACAATGAGCAGTTCTTC.

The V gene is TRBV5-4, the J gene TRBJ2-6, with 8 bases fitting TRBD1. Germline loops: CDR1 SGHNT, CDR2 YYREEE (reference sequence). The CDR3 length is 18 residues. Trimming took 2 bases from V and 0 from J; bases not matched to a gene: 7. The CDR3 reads CASSFRRTGTSGANVLTF. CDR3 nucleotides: TGTGCCAGCAGCTTCCGAAGGACAGGGACCTCTGGGGCCAACGTCCTGACTTTC.

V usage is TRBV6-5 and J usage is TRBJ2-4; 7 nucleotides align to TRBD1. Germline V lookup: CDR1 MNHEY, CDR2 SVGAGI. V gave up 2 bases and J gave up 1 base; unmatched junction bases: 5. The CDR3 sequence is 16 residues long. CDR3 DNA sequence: TGTGCCAGCAGTTACAGGACAGGTCTGGCCAAAAACATTCAGTACTTC. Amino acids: CASSYRTGLAKNIQYF.

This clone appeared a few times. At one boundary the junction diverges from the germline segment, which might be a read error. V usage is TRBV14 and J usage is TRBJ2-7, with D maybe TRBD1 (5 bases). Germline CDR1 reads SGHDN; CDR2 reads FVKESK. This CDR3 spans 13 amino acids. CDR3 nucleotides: TGTGCCAGCAGCCAAGATCTTCGACAGAGCCCTAACTTC. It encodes CASSQDLRQSPNF.

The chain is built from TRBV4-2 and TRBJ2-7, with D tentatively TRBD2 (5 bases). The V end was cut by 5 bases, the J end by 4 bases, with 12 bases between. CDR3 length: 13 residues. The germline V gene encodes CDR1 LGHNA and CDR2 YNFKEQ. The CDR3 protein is CASSLASGYEQYF. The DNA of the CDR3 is TGTGCCAGCAGCTTGGCCTCGGGGTACGAGCAGTACTTC.

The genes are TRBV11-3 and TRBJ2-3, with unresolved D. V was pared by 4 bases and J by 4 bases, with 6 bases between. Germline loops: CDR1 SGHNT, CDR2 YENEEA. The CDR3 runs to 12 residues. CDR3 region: CASSSRSDTQYF. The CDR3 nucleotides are TGTGCCAGCAGCTCACGATCAGATACGCAGTATTTT.

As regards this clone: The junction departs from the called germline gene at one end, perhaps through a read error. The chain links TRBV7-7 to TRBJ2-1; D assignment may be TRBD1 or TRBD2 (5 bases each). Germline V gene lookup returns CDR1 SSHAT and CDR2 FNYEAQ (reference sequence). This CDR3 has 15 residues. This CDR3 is CASSPRGTGPHEQFF. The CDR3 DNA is TGTGCTAGCAGCCCACGGGGTACGGGGCCCCATGAGCAGTTCTTC.